The 14 T cell receptor beta chains presented below share a single source sample, sequenced in a study of CD8+ T cells in alopecia areata (dated by TCRdb to between 2018 and 2020). The library was obtained by the immunoSEQ multiplex PCR assay. RNA was extracted from all samples and reverse transcribed into cDNA, which served as template for TCR sequencing. Held by TCRdb, this immuneACCESS table contains in-frame sequences only and omits some clones. Under half of the omission traces to an unresolved V gene where checked; the cause of the rest is unknown. A total of 150,000 to 200,000 clones appear in this sample, approximately 57% of them only once. The ten largest clones take up just over 1% of the sample. The label giving this sample's time point can be read as: about 5 months on oral tofacitinib. What the treatment or condition label conveys for this sample: oral pan-JAK inhibitor, 5-10 mg twice daily.

Here the sequenced sample was CD4+ T cells sorted from blood, taken at week 24, from a patient treated with tofacitinib. These receptors were collected from a human donor with alopecia areata.

CDR3 sequence: CACLTGNYGYTF. CDR3 DNA: TGTGCCTGTTTAACGGGGAACTATGGCTACACCTTC. This chain uses TRBV30 with TRBJ1-2; D remains unclear. Germline CDR1 reads GTSNPN; CDR2 reads SVGIG (reference sequence). Trimming shortened V by 6 bases and J by 2 bases, and 10 bases separated the two germline ends. This CDR3 spans 12 amino acids.

The genes are TRBV29-1 and TRBJ1-1, with D possibly TRBD1 on 6 matching bases. From germline, CDR1 is SQVTM and CDR2 ANQGSEA. The V end lost 6 bases, the J end lost 0 bases, and 11 bases lay between the germline ends. The CDR3 is made up of 13 amino acids. The CDR3 region has the DNA TGCAGCGTGGGACAAAACATGAACACTGAAGCTTTCTTT. It yields the protein CSVGQNMNTEAFF.

This chain links TRBV7-2 with TRBJ2-5; D is uncertain. CDR1 is SGHTA, CDR2 FQGNSA, per germline. This CDR3 comprises 14 residues. V lost 5 bases and J lost 2, with 12 bases in between. In nucleotides, the CDR3 is TGTGCCAGCAGCGCGACACAAGTTCAAGAGACCCAGTACTTC. Encoded protein: CASSATQVQETQYF.

The chain is built from TRBV29-1 and TRBJ2-3, with 9 nucleotides matching TRBD1. CDR1 and CDR2 (germline): SQVTM, ANQGSEA. This CDR3 has 13 residues. V lost 8 bases to trimming and J lost 7 bases; unmatched junction nucleotides: 10. DNA for the CDR3: TGCAGCCACGCCGGGACAGGGTCGAATACGCAGTATTTT. Translating it yields CSHAGTGSNTQYF.

The gene calls are TRBV5-1 and TRBJ2-1, with D perhaps matching TRBD2 (6 bases). Germline V gene lookup returns CDR1 SGHRS and CDR2 YFSETQ. The V end lost 7 bases, the J end lost 2 bases, and 10 bases lay between the germline ends. This CDR3 is 13 amino acids long. DNA of the CDR3: TGCGCCAGCGGGGACTTTCCCTACAATGAGCAGTTCTTC. Its protein is CASGDFPYNEQFF.

CDR3 amino acids: CASSENRDRAPGYTF. In nucleotides, the CDR3 is TGTGCCAGCAGCGAAAACCGGGACAGGGCCCCCGGCTACACCTTC. The V and J genes are TRBV9 and TRBJ1-2; 9 nucleotides line up with TRBD1. This CDR3 contains 15 residues. The trim removed 3 bases at V and 8 bases at J, leaving 11 bases unmatched. Germline CDR1 SGDLS, CDR2 YYNGEE.

The V gene is TRBV7-3, the J gene TRBJ2-2; 9 bases are a match to TRBD1. Germline CDR1 is SGHTA and CDR2 is FQGTGA. V dropped 3 bases and J dropped 4; count of bases not matched to a gene: 6. The CDR3 extends over 16 amino acids. The CDR3 nucleotides are TGTGCCAGCAGCTTCCCGGGACAGGGCGGCACCGGGGAGCTGTTTTTT. Translating gives CASSFPGQGGTGELFF.

This clone was seen more than once but under ten times. A read error may explain this, as a much larger clone is one base away. Other nucleotide sequences from this sample produce the same CDR3. CDR3 nucleotides: TGCGCCAGCAGCTTGGAGGATACGCAGTATTTT. Encoded protein: CASSLEDTQYF. The chain joins TRBV5-1 to TRBJ2-3; no clear D. V lost 0 bases to trimming and J lost 6 bases, with 2 bases between them. CDR1 and CDR2 from the germline V gene are SGHRS and YFSETQ. The CDR3 sequence is 11 residues long. Full variable domain (missing parts from reference TRBV5-1 and TRBJ2-3): KAGVTQTPRYLIKTRGQQVTLSCSPISGHRSVSWYQQTPGQGLQFLFEYFSETQRNKGNFPGRFSGRQFSNSRSEMNVSTLELGDSALYLCASSLEDTQYFGPGTRLTVL.

By proportion, this clone is medium-sized. The V and J genes are TRBV15 and TRBJ2-1, with D possibly matching TRBD2 (7 bases). The CDR3 is made up of 14 amino acids. CDR1 and CDR2 (germline): LNHNV, YYDKDF (reference sequence). Trimming removed 0 bases at V and 9 bases at J, with 12 bases between. This CDR3 reads CATSREGRGTEQFF. The CDR3 nucleotides are TGTGCCACCAGCAGAGAGGGGAGGGGGACTGAGCAGTTCTTC.

This clone showed up just a few times. The genes are TRBV23-1 and TRBJ2-1; TRBD1 matches 8 bases. TRBV23-1 qualifies as an ORF whose function is uncertain. The CDR3 extends over 17 amino acids. With V trimmed by 3 bases and J by 0 bases, 7 bases remained unmatched. The CDR3 DNA is TGCGCCAGCAGTCAGTCCGTGGGGACAGGCTCCTACAATGAGCAGTTCTTC. Residues: CASSQSVGTGSYNEQFF.

This clone has a handful of counts. At the DNA level, this CDR3 is encoded by other sequences in the same sample as well. The chain recombines TRBV30 with TRBJ1-2; no reliable D call. The CDR3 spans 11 residues. Germline assignment: CDR1 GTSNPN and CDR2 SVGIG (reference sequence). The V end was cut by 3 bases, the J end by 4 bases, with 6 bases between. The CDR3 region is CAWRGIYGYTF. The CDR3 nucleotides are TGTGCCTGGAGGGGGATCTATGGCTACACCTTC. Together with reference TRBV30 and TRBJ1-2, the CDR3 gives the full variable domain: SQTIHQWPATLVQPVGSPLSLECTVEGTSNPNLYWYRQAAGRGLQLLFYSVGIGQISSEVPQNLSASRPQDRQFILSSKKLLLSDSGFYLCAWRGIYGYTFGSGTRLTVV.

This chain uses TRBV7-8 with TRBJ1-1, with 7 bases matching TRBD1. This CDR3 has 13 amino acids. V lost 5 bases and J lost 9; bases outside the gene matches: 9. The germline CDR1 and CDR2 sequences are SGHVS and FQNEAQ. CDR3 in DNA: TGTGCCAGCAGCCCTGGGACAGCTGACCAAGCTTTCTTT. Its protein product is CASSPGTADQAFF. Full variable domain (outside the CDR3, taken from reference TRBV7-8 and TRBJ1-1): GAGVSQSPRYKVAKRGQDVALRCDPISGHVSLFWYQQALGQGPEFLTYFQNEAQLDKSGLPSDRFFAERPEGSVSTLKIQRTQQEDSAVYLCASSPGTADQAFFGQGTRLTVV.

The chain uses TRBV29-1 and TRBJ1-1; no clear D. This CDR3 is built from 11 residues. The V gene's germline CDR1 is SQVTM and CDR2 ANQGSEA. The V end was cut by 4 bases, the J end by 5 bases, with 8 bases between. This chain's CDR3 is CSVVRRTEAFF. DNA of the CDR3: TGCAGCGTTGTTCGACGGACTGAAGCTTTCTTT.

This clone was counted between two and nine times. The rearrangement uses TRBV7-2 and TRBJ2-1; D is ambiguous. This CDR3 spans 12 amino acids. Per germline, CDR1 SGHTA and CDR2 FQGNSA. V lost 0 bases, J lost 9 bases, and 6 bases lay in between. As DNA, the CDR3 is TGTGCCAGCAGCTTAGCCACGGGTGAGCAGTTCTTC. It specifies CASSLATGEQFF.